This TCR beta chain was found in a study of blood T cells in healthy people across ages. Study-wide findings and caveats: Older age coincided with a roughly linear decline in TCR beta diversity per million T cells.

Germline assignment: CDR1 KGHDR and CDR2 SFDVKD. The CDR3 loop spans 15 amino acids. The V and J ends lost 3 bases and 5 bases, in that order; junction bases with no gene match: 8. A J-beta primer mix and a sample-barcoded 5' primer were used in a second PCR of roughly 6 to 11 cycles. TCRdb reprocessed the 5' RACE reads via MiXCR and lists one record per CDR3 protein. The sample yields fewer than 800,000 distinct CDR3 sequences, 20% to 30% seen once. Each donor supplied approximately 10 milliliters of peripheral blood. Of note for this clonotype: Its matching antigen is unknown.

This sample was also put to use in a study of T cells of mothers and their children. Per that paper: The authors used all extracted RNA for cDNA synthesis, at about 1.5 ug per 15 ul. None of the identified T cell clones proved to be persistent microchimeric clones.

The rearrangement uses TRBV24-1 and TRBJ2-5; TRBD2 agrees at 7 bases. This clonotype originated in a boy aged 5-17 years in good health. The sequenced material came from blood. CDR3 nucleotides: TGTGCCACCAGTGATGGGGGAGGGGTGCGGGAGACCCAGTACTTC. Amino acid sequence: CATSDGGGVRETQYF.